The entry below gives a single T cell receptor beta chain sequence along with its context. Its specificity is unknown. The CDR3 sequence is 19 residues long. V was shortened by 2 bases and J by 5 bases, with 31 bases between the two germline ends. Germline assignment: CDR1 DFQATT and CDR2 SNEGSKA (reference sequence). The sample comes from a study of vaccination and CD4 T cells after COVID-19. The Oncomine TCR Beta short-read assay sequenced DNA from cultured CD4+ T cells. MiXCR, applied by TCRdb to the PCR reads, yields one record per CDR3 protein. The sample holds 9,500 to 15,000 distinct CDR3 sequences, 60% seen once. Noted treatment: approximately 10-day PBMC culture with coronavirus spike peptide pools or control peptides (ViraFEST assay).

Material for sequencing was CD4+ T cells from blood, cultured in vitro. The rearrangement links TRBV20-1 to TRBJ2-7; D possibly corresponds to TRBD2 (5 bases). The sequence derives from a human donor who had recovered from COVID-19. CDR3 nucleotides: TGCAGTGCTAGAATCCCCGAAGGAAGGGATGGTACGATGAGGGACGAGCAGTACTTC. This sequence encodes CSARIPEGRDGTMRDEQYF.